The present T cell receptor (beta chain) was sequenced within a study of cytomegalovirus exposure and HLA in healthy donors. Germline trimming cut 5 bases from V and 7 bases from J; bases unmatched to any gene: 4. The CDR3 runs to 13 residues. CDR1 SEHNR and CDR2 FQNEAQ come from the germline V gene (reference sequence). Primers: 60 Vbeta forward and 13 Jbeta reverse. The data were produced by immunoSEQ multiplex PCR, yet TCRdb's version contains in-frame clones alone and is incomplete. Among approximately 220,000 clones listed, around 83% were seen once. The sequence was obtained from a girl aged 10 to 17 in good health and CMV-seronegative. Sequencing input: PBMCs. The rearrangement uses TRBV7-9 and TRBJ2-2, with 7 bases aligning to TRBD2. Here the CDR3 reads CASSPAGYGELFF. For the CDR3, the DNA is TGTGCCAGCAGCCCAGCGGGATACGGGGAGCTGTTTTTT. Combining the CDR3 with reference TRBV7-9 and TRBJ2-2 gives the whole variable domain DTGVSQNPRHKITKRGQNVTFRCDPISEHNRLYWYRQTLGQGPEFLTYFQNEAQLEKSRLLSDRFSAERPKGSFSTLEIQRTEQGDSAMYLCASSPAGYGELFFGEGSRLTVL.